A single sample gave rise to the 5 T cell receptor beta chains below, sequenced in a study of response to subunit inactivated influenza vaccine. TCRdb processed the RT-PCR reads anew with MiXCR; each CDR3 protein has one entry. Among 650,000 to 850,000 distinct CDR3 sequences listed, approximately 15% were seen once. Sequenced material: PBMCs from blood, taken 14 to 15 days before vaccination. These receptors came from a man in his forties or fifties who received an inactivated influenza vaccine.

In the case of this clonotype: The CDR3 end shows no conserved phenylalanine or tryptophan, and so a read error is likely. This chain connects TRBV5-5 to TRBJ2-7; D gene unclear. There are 14 residues in the CDR3. The germline V gene encodes CDR1 SGHKS and CDR2 YYEKEE (reference sequence). V was clipped by 7 bases and J by 4 bases, with 18 bases between them. CDR3: CASGPGLLWYEQYC. The CDR3 DNA reads TGTGCCAGCGGCCCCGGGCTCCTTTGGTACGAGCAGTACTGT.

The V and J genes are TRBV25-1 and TRBJ2-7; 9 nucleotides match TRBD1. The J segment lost 2 bases and the V segment lost 5 bases, leaving 4 bases of the junction unmatched. This CDR3 comprises 14 residues. Germline V gene sequence: CDR1 MGHDK, CDR2 SYGVNS. CDR3: CASSTGGRTYEQYF. CDR3 coding DNA: TGTGCCAGCAGTACAGGGGGCCGAACCTACGAGCAGTACTTC.

This clonotype has just a few counts. This chain links TRBV25-1 with TRBJ1-1, with no clear D. CDR1 MGHDK and CDR2 SYGVNS come from the germline V gene. The V end was cut by 6 bases, the J end by 4 bases, with 9 bases between. The CDR3 contains 12 residues. Here the CDR3 DNA reads TGTGCCAGCAGAACCGGGGTCACTGAAGCTTTCTTT. Encoded protein: CASRTGVTEAFF. The full variable domain, in which reference TRBV25-1 and TRBJ1-1 provide the parts outside the CDR3, is EADIYQTPRYLVIGTGKKITLECSQTMGHDKMYWYQQDPGMELHLIHYSYGVNSTEKGDLSSESTVSRIRTEHFPLTLESARPSHTSQYLCASRTGVTEAFFGQGTRLTVV.

The chain employs TRBV6-4 and TRBJ2-7; D remains unclear. The CDR3 is 12 amino acids. The germline CDR1 and CDR2 sequences are MRHNA and SNTAGT. V lost 7 bases and J lost 5, with 12 bases in between. The CDR3 reads CASKLKTHEQYF. CDR3 DNA sequence: TGTGCCAGCAAACTAAAGACCCACGAGCAGTACTTC.

The chain employs TRBV12-3 or TRBV12-4 and TRBJ2-3; 8 positions match TRBD2. This CDR3 region has 16 residues. Trimming cost V 5 bases and J 0 bases; bases outside gene matches: 7. The CDR3 nucleotides are TGTGCCAGCAGTCCCCTAGCGGGTCTAAGCACAGATACGCAGTATTTT. Translation: CASSPLAGLSTDTQYF.